This T cell receptor (beta chain) was sequenced in a study of blood T cell repertoires in COVID-19. Study information: The cDNA or gDNA used as material had been derived from T cells, B-cell-depleted T cells, or PBMCs.

In the source study's methods: Scientists estimated how many nucleated cells there were by amplifying reference gene primers. Data came from immunoSEQ multiplex PCR; TCRdb stores just in-frame clones and leaves some out. V and J calls and clone size are given by that table; D and trimming were obtained from the DNA. Of about 90,000 clones listed, roughly nine tenths were seen once; the top ten hold about 5.5%. V was pared by 7 bases and J by 1 base, with 13 bases of the junction left unmatched. This CDR3 has 16 amino acids. Germline V lookup: CDR1 MDHEN, CDR2 SYDVKM. Sequenced: peripheral blood. The chain joins TRBV28 to TRBJ2-7; 7 bases map to TRBD2. The TCR originated in a man aged 45 to 65 with acute or convalescent COVID-19. CDR3 coding DNA: TGTGCCAGCACCCCACTGAGCGGGAAAGGTTCCTACGAGCAGTACTTC. It translates to CASTPLSGKGSYEQYF.